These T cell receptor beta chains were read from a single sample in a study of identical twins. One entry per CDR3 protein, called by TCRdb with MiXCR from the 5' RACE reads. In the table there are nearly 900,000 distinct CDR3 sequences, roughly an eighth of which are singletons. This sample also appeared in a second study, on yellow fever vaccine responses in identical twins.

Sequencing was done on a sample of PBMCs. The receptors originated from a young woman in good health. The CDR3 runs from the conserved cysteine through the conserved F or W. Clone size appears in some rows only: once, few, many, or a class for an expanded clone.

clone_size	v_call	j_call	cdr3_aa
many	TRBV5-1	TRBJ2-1	CASREGLAGVSRTYNEQFF
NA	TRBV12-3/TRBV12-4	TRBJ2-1	CASNYQRGYSYNEQFF
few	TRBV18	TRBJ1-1	CASSTGRANTEAFF
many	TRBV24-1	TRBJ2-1	CATRGTKDQGNEQFF
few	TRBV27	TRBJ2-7	CASSIRYGTFYEQYF
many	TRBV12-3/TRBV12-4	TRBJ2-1	CASSPRGRDYNEQFF
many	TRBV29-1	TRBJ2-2	CSVEDRQDANTGELFF
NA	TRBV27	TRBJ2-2	CASRNLGQLGELFF
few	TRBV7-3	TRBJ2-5	CASSLTAGVGETQYF
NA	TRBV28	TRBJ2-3	CASRAGGAWTQYF
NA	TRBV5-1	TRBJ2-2	CASSLIQGNTGELFF
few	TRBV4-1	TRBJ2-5	CASSRDRIQETQYF
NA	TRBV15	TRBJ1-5	CATSRDLRDWGAEQPQHF
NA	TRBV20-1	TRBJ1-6	CSARPGTGVGNSPLHF
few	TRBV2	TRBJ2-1	CASSPLPFKQFF
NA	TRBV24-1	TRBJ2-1	CATSGLLAGGSEQFF
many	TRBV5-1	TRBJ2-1	CASSVGLHEQFF
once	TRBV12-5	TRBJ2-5	CASGSGQPGETQYF
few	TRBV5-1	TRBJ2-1	CATYHGLAGDEQFF
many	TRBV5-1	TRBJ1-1	CASSALTGGNTEAFF
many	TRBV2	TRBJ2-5	CASSEGLAEKETQYF
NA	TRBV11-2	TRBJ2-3	CASSPLGGDSSTDTQYF
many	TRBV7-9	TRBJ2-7	CASSLPHQPGEQYF
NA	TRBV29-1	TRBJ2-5	CSVELETQYF
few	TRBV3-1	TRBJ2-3	CASSHPQGTDTQYF
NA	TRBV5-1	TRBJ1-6	CASSLSDTVNSPLHF
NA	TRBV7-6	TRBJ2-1	CASSLVGAPGGEQFF
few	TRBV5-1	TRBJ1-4	CASSPSGRTGEKLFF
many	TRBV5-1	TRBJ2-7	CASSFSSGREYEQYF
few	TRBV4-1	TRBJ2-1	CASSQPARDRVNEQFF
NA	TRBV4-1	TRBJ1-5	CASSQDTGLNQPQHF
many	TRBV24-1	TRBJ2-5	CATSEPDSGQETQYF
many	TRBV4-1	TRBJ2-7	CASSQDLRSYEQYF
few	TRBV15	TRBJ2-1	CATSRDLGWGPASGRASRGEQFF
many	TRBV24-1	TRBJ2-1	CATRASGQGSSMQFF
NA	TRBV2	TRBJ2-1	CASSEAPGQGIDEQFF
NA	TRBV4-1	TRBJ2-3	CASSPGLSPTDTQYF